These 28 T cell receptor beta chains originate from one sample sequenced in a study of shared clonotypes between healthy human individuals. Clones were read by immunoSEQ multiplex PCR, and TCRdb kept only the in-frame ones, dropping some. The data show about 680,000 clones, with about 78% seen just once and approximately 2% held by the top ten. The sample was memory CD4+ T cells sorted from blood. The subset was: CD45RA-negative fraction. Receptors were obtained from a young woman in good health.

As for this clone: A much larger clone lies one base from this, so it may be a read error. Other DNA sequences from this sample encode an identical CDR3 as well. V gene TRBV19 combines with J gene TRBJ2-7, with 10 positions matching TRBD1. The J segment lost 2 bases and the V segment lost 1 base, leaving 2 bases of the junction unmatched. The CDR3 loop spans 15 amino acids. Germline loops: CDR1 LNHDA, CDR2 SQIVND (reference sequence). The CDR3 nucleotides read TGTGCCAGTAGTATAGGGGGACAGGGGACCTACGAGCAGTACTTC. Translated: CASSIGGQGTYEQYF.

This clone was found a few times. The rearrangement joins TRBV7-8 to TRBJ2-2; 10 bases fit TRBD2. This CDR3 is built from 16 residues. After removal of 2 bases from V and 5 bases from J, the junction contained 5 bases not matched to a gene. The germline gives CDR1 SGHVS, CDR2 FQNEAQ. CDR3 coding DNA: TGTGCCAGCAGCTTAATTCTAGCGGGAGAAACCGGGGAGCTGTTTTTT. The encoded protein is CASSLILAGETGELFF.

The count of this clone is one. The J gene is TRBJ1-1, the V gene TRBV19, with D unresolved. This CDR3 is 12 amino acids long. Germline CDR1 is LNHDA and CDR2 is SQIVND (reference sequence). Trimming shortened V by 5 bases and J by 4 bases, and 8 bases separated the two germline ends. The CDR3 coding sequence is TGTGCCAGTAGTGACCGGGGCACTGAAGCTTTCTTT. It codes for CASSDRGTEAFF.

This clone was seen just once. The same CDR3 is also encoded by other DNA sequences in this sample. The chain couples TRBV10-1 to TRBJ2-7; D call uncertain. CDR1 and CDR2 from the germline V gene are WNHNN and SYGVQD (reference sequence). Trimming left V 4 bases short and J 0 bases short, with 4 bases between. This CDR3 comprises 12 residues. The CDR3 DNA sequence: TGCGCCAGCAGTGCAAGCTCCTACGAGCAGTACTTC. Translation gives CASSASSYEQYF.

The rearrangement joins TRBV28 to TRBJ1-2; D remains unclear. Germline values: CDR1 MDHEN, CDR2 SYDVKM. CDR3 length: 15 amino acids. The V and J ends lost 6 bases and 3 bases respectively, with 17 bases between them. This chain's CDR3 is CASSQDSGGYYGYTF. In nucleotides, the CDR3 is TGTGCCAGCAGCCAAGATTCAGGAGGGTACTATGGCTACACCTTC.

V usage is TRBV27 and J usage is TRBJ2-3, with D possibly being TRBD1 (6 bases). The CDR3 is 13 amino acids. V dropped 3 bases and J dropped 4 bases, with 8 bases sitting between them. CDR1 and CDR2 (germline): MNHEY, SMNVEV (reference sequence). The CDR3, as DNA: TGTGCCAGCAGTTTTCGGACAGCAGATACGCAGTATTTT. It yields the protein CASSFRTADTQYF.

The genes are TRBV18 and TRBJ1-1; D is unclear. The CDR3 has 13 residues. The ends were cut back, 5 bases at V and 2 bases at J, with 9 bases in the middle. CDR1 and CDR2 (germline): KGHSH, LQKENI. The CDR3 reads CASSTAVNTEAFF. In DNA form, the CDR3 reads TGTGCCAGCTCAACCGCCGTTAACACTGAAGCTTTCTTT.

The chain's CDR3 is CATSQGQGLQPQHF. CDR3 nucleotides: TGTGCCACCAGCCAAGGACAGGGGCTGCAGCCCCAGCATTTT. V is TRBV15 and J is TRBJ1-5, with 9 nucleotides matching TRBD1. The CDR3 contains 14 residues. Germline-derived CDR1 and CDR2 are LNHNV and YYDKDF (reference sequence). With V trimmed by 5 bases and J by 7 bases, 6 bases remained unmatched.

V usage is TRBV19 and J usage is TRBJ1-2, with 7 positions matching TRBD1. Germline V gives CDR1 LNHDA, CDR2 SQIVND (reference sequence). The trim removed 4 bases at V and 4 bases at J, leaving 3 bases unmatched. The CDR3 sequence is 13 residues long. The DNA of the CDR3 is TGTGCCAGTAGTAAGGGGGCGCTCTATGGCTACACCTTC. The encoded protein is CASSKGALYGYTF.

The chain combines TRBV19 with TRBJ1-2; tentative D call: TRBD1 (5 bases). The CDR3 contains 14 residues. V was trimmed by 2 bases and J by 3 bases, leaving 10 bases between them. Per the germline V gene, CDR1 is LNHDA and CDR2 is SQIVND (reference sequence). As DNA, the CDR3 is TGTGCCAGTAGTATAACGGGGGAGGACTATGGCTACACCTTC. Amino acids: CASSITGEDYGYTF.

The genes are TRBV5-8 and TRBJ1-2, with D maybe TRBD1 (5 bases). Germline CDR1 is SGHTS and CDR2 is YDEGEE. This CDR3 is 15 amino acids long. The ends were cut back, 4 bases at V and 5 bases at J, with 18 bases in the middle. The CDR3 here is CASSRIGRGNYGYTF. The CDR3 bases are TGTGCCAGCAGCCGGATAGGGAGGGGAAATTATGGCTACACCTTC.

This clone was observed a few times. V gene TRBV7-2 combines with J gene TRBJ2-1; the match to TRBD1 covers 7 bases. Germline trimming cut 6 bases from V and 7 bases from J; bases unmatched to any gene: 9. This CDR3 contains 14 residues. Germline CDR1 and CDR2: SGHTA and FQGNSA. The CDR3 coding sequence is TGTGCCAGCAGTTCGGGACAGATTAGGAATGAGCAGTTCTTC. Amino acids: CASSSGQIRNEQFF.

This clone has just a few counts. This chain connects TRBV15 to TRBJ2-1; 12 nucleotides match TRBD2. The CDR3 covers 15 residues. Losses at the gene ends were 5 bases for V and 5 bases for J; bases not matched to a gene: 4. Germline V gene sequence: CDR1 LNHNV, CDR2 YYDKDF (reference sequence). CDR3 coding DNA: TGTGCCACCAGCCGCCCTAGCGGGAGGGACAATGAGCAGTTCTTC. The encoded protein is CATSRPSGRDNEQFF.

The chain combines TRBV5-1 with TRBJ1-2; TRBD1 might be the D (5 bases). This CDR3 has 13 residues. Germline assignment: CDR1 SGHRS and CDR2 YFSETQ. V dropped 2 bases and J dropped 8 bases, with 13 bases sitting between them. CDR3 loop: CASSFRDFGGYTF. CDR3 DNA sequence: TGCGCCAGCAGCTTCAGGGACTTCGGAGGCTACACCTTC.

This chain connects TRBV6-5 to TRBJ1-3; D is unresolved. Trimming removed 8 bases at V and 1 base at J, with 6 bases between. This CDR3 region has 12 residues. Germline assignment: CDR1 MNHEY and CDR2 SVGAGI. The CDR3 coding sequence is TGTGCCAGCCTAGGGTCTGGAAACACCATATATTTT. Translation gives CASLGSGNTIYF.

The chain uses TRBV19 and TRBJ2-2; 8 bases line up with TRBD1. Germline V gene lookup returns CDR1 LNHDA and CDR2 SQIVND (reference sequence). The CDR3 runs 16 residues. The J segment lost 1 base and the V segment lost 6 bases, leaving 7 bases of the junction unmatched. CDR3 sequence: CASRRSRGRNTGELFF. The CDR3 nucleotides read TGTGCCAGTAGAAGATCCAGGGGGCGGAACACCGGGGAGCTGTTTTTT. Full variable domain (missing parts from reference TRBV19 and TRBJ2-2): DGGITQSPKYLFRKEGQNVTLSCEQNLNHDAMYWYRQDPGQGLRLIYYSQIVNDFQKGDIAEGYSVSREKKESFPLTVTSAQKNPTAFYLCASRRSRGRNTGELFFGEGSRLTVL.

The chain carries TRBV2 and TRBJ2-1; a weak D match, TRBD1 (5 bases). Germline-derived CDR1 and CDR2 are SNHLY and FYNNEI. This CDR3 has 15 residues. V was cut by 1 base and J by 4 bases, with 11 bases left in between. The CDR3 nucleotides read TGTGCCAGCAGTGAAGATGGGGCGGAGTACAATGAGCAGTTCTTC. Its translation: CASSEDGAEYNEQFF.

J is TRBJ2-7 and V is TRBV5-1; TRBD2 matches at 10 bases. V shed 4 bases and J 12 bases; nucleotides not matched to a gene: 13. Per germline, CDR1 SGHRS and CDR2 YFSETQ. The length of the CDR3 is 14 residues. CDR3 sequence (DNA): TGCGCCAGCAGCCCCGCCACTAGCGGGGAGCGTTGGTACTTC. This codes for CASSPATSGERWYF.

The CDR3 DNA sequence: TGTGCCAGCAGCAGCGGAGGGGGGGAGCAGGTTGGCATTCAGTACTTC. It codes for CASSSGGGEQVGIQYF. The chain links TRBV28 to TRBJ2-4, with D perhaps matching TRBD2 (7 bases). This CDR3 has 16 amino acids. V lost 6 bases, J lost 9 bases, and 24 bases lay in between. In germline, CDR1 is MDHEN, CDR2 SYDVKM.

The rearrangement uses TRBV6-6 and TRBJ1-5; 7 nucleotides line up with TRBD1. V trimming: 5 bases; J trimming: 5 bases; junction bases outside the gene matches: 9. CDR3 length: 15 amino acids. From germline, CDR1 is MNHNY and CDR2 SVGAGI (reference sequence). The CDR3 DNA is TGTGCCAGCAGTGACAACAGGGGAGGGGATCAGCCCCAGCATTTT. Residues: CASSDNRGGDQPQHF.

V usage is TRBV29-1 and J usage is TRBJ2-3; D tentatively reads TRBD1 or TRBD2 (5 bases each). V was pared by 1 base and J by 1 base, with 12 bases between. In germline, CDR1 is SQVTM, CDR2 ANQGSEA. The CDR3 sequence is 15 residues long. The CDR3 region is CSVEGASRGTDTQYF. The CDR3 nucleotides read TGCAGCGTTGAAGGTGCTAGCAGGGGCACAGATACGCAGTATTTT.

This clone has just a few counts. The gene calls are TRBV28 and TRBJ2-1; D unresolved. This CDR3 region has 14 residues. Between the trimmed V and J ends, which lost 3 bases and 0 bases, there was a span of 6 bases. The germline CDR1 and CDR2 sequences are MDHEN and SYDVKM. DNA of the CDR3: TGTGCCAGCAGTTTGGGGTTCTCCTACAATGAGCAGTTCTTC. Translated: CASSLGFSYNEQFF.

A single count supports this clone. The chain couples TRBV28 to TRBJ2-3; D gene uncertain. The V end lost 5 bases, the J end lost 0 bases, and 21 bases lay between the germline ends. The CDR3 contains 18 residues. CDR1 and CDR2 from the germline V gene are MDHEN and SYDVKM. CDR3 bases: TGTGCCAGCAGTCCACGTGCGAGAAGGCGGATCAGCACAGATACGCAGTATTTT. Translation: CASSPRARRRISTDTQYF.

This CDR3 reads CASSQVGGETQYF. CDR3 sequence (DNA): TGCGCCAGCAGCCAAGTTGGGGGAGAGACCCAGTACTTC. The gene calls are TRBV4-1 and TRBJ2-5; D may be TRBD1 or TRBD2 (5 bases each). Germline lookup yields CDR1 MGHRA and CDR2 YSYEKL. Trimming removed 1 base from V and 4 bases from J, with 7 bases in between. The CDR3 extends over 13 amino acids.

This clone has a handful of counts. Other DNA sequences in this sample translate to the same CDR3. The chain is built from TRBV5-1 and TRBJ2-7; 11 bases agree with TRBD2. V dropped 4 bases and J dropped 5; count of bases not matched to a gene: 5. Germline CDR1 reads SGHRS; CDR2 reads YFSETQ. The CDR3 totals 14 residues. The CDR3 loop is CASSLGTSGDEQYF. The CDR3 nucleotides read TGCGCCAGCAGCCTCGGGACTAGCGGAGACGAGCAGTACTTC.

This chain joins TRBV5-1 and TRBJ2-3; D possibly corresponds to TRBD1 (6 bases). The V gene's germline CDR1 is SGHRS and CDR2 YFSETQ. This CDR3 is 16 amino acids long. The V end was cut by 5 bases, the J end by 8 bases, with 24 bases between. The CDR3 nucleotides read TGCGCCAGCAGAATCCCTGGGCGTGAAGGGGGAGTTACGCAGTATTTT. This codes for CASRIPGREGGVTQYF. Using reference TRBV5-1 and TRBJ2-3 for the parts outside the CDR3, the full variable domain is KAGVTQTPRYLIKTRGQQVTLSCSPISGHRSVSWYQQTPGQGLQFLFEYFSETQRNKGNFPGRFSGRQFSNSRSEMNVSTLELGDSALYLCASRIPGREGGVTQYFGPGTRLTVL.

As regards this clone: This sample includes further DNA sequences coding for the same CDR3. The chain joins TRBV30 to TRBJ2-1, with a weak D call TRBD2 (6 bases). The CDR3 is 11 residues long. Per the germline V gene, CDR1 is GTSNPN and CDR2 is SVGIG (reference sequence). The germline V and J ends were trimmed by 5 bases and 9 bases, with 11 bases remaining between them. Here the CDR3 reads CAWGRSGEQFF. The DNA for the CDR3 is TGTGCCTGGGGGAGGAGCGGTGAGCAGTTCTTC.

This clone was seen more than once but under ten times. This rearrangement joins TRBV5-4 to TRBJ2-7; 12 nucleotides line up with TRBD2. The CDR3 is 15 residues long. From germline, CDR1 is SGHNT and CDR2 YYREEE (reference sequence). The ends lost 0 bases at V and 6 bases at J; junction bases unmatched: 4. CDR3 sequence reads: CASSLVLAGGIEQYF. As DNA, the CDR3 is TGTGCCAGCAGCTTGGTTCTAGCGGGAGGGATCGAGCAGTACTTC.